The clone carrying this T cell receptor (beta chain) has a handful of counts. Antigen: not known. Additional DNA sequences in this sample encode the identical CDR3. By way of CD45RO/CCR7/CD25/CD127/CD95/CD27, the CD4+ regulatory, stem cell-like memory, central memory and naive cells were sorted. TCRB transcripts that were expressed got sequenced, as all of the isolated RNA had been reverse transcribed. Millions of reads was the average for naive, central memory and regulatory T cell samples. TCRdb's table, derived via immunoSEQ multiplex PCR, lists solely in-frame clones and lacks some. The data hold nearly 250,000 clones, with about 70% observed a single time. These data belong to a study of beta chain features in type 1 diabetes. Whole-study results and caveats: High-TCR-expressing cells could be over-represented by cDNA sequencing.

CDR1 is DFQATT and CDR2 is SNEGSKA in the germline V gene (reference sequence). V shed 5 bases and J shed 2 bases, with 6 bases lying between them. The CDR3 contains 11 residues. The sequence was collected from a man between 25 and 39 years old in good health. This rearrangement joins TRBV20-1 to TRBJ2-5, with TRBD1 as a possible D gene (5 bases). The sequenced sample consisted of naive CD4+ T cells from blood. CDR3: CSASGQETQYF. The CDR3 DNA reads as TGCAGTGCTTCAGGGCAAGAGACCCAGTACTTC.